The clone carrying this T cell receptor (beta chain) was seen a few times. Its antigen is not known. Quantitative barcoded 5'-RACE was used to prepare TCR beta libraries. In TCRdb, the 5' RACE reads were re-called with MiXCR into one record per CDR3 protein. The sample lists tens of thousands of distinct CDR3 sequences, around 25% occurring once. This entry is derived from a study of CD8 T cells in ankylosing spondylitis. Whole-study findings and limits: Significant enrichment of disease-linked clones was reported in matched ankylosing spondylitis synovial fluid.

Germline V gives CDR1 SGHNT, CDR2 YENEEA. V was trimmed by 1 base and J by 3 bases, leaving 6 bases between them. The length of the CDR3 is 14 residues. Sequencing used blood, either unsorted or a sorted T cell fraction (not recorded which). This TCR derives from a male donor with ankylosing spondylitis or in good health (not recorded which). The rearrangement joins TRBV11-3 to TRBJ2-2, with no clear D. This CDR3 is CASSLGQDTGELFF. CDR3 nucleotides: TGTGCCAGCAGCTTAGGGCAGGACACCGGGGAGCTGTTTTTT.